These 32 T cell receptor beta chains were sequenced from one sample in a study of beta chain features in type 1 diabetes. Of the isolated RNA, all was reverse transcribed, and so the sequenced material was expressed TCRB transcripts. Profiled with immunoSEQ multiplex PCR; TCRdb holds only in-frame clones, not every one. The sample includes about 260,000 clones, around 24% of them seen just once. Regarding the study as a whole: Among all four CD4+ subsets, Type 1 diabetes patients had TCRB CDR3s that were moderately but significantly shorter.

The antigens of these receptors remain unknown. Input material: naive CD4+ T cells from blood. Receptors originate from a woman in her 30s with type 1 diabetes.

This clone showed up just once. The CDR3 spells CASSPMRGSAEAFF. Written as DNA, the CDR3 is TGTGCCAGCAGCCCAATGCGGGGGTCCGCTGAAGCTTTCTTT. The chain links TRBV11-3 to TRBJ1-1, with D perhaps TRBD1 (5 bases). Deletions cut 5 bases from V and 6 bases from J, with 16 bases between. Per the germline V gene, CDR1 is SGHNT and CDR2 is YENEEA. There are 14 residues in the CDR3.

The CDR3: CASSGGGNQPQHF. The CDR3 DNA is TGTGCCAGCAGTGGAGGGGGAAATCAGCCCCAGCATTTT. This chain joins TRBV2 and TRBJ1-5; perhaps TRBD1 as D (6 bases). V lost 4 bases to trimming and J lost 4 bases, with 8 bases between them. The germline gives CDR1 SNHLY, CDR2 FYNNEI. CDR3 length equals 13 residues.

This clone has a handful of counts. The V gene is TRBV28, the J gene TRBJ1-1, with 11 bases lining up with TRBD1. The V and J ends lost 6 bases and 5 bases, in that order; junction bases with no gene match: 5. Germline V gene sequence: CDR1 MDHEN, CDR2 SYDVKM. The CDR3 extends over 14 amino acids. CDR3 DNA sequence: TGTGCCAGCAGCTGGGGGACAGGGGGGACTGAAGCTTTCTTT. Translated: CASSWGTGGTEAFF.

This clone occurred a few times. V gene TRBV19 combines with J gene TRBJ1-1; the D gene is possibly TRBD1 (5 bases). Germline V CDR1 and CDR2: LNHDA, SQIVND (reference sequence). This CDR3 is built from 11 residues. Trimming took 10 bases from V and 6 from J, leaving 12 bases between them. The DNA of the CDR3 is TGTGCCACTTCAGGGCGTGCTGAAGCTTTCTTT. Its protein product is CATSGRAEAFF.

The CDR3 region is CASRGGQPGTGELFF. The CDR3 coding sequence is TGTGCCAGCAGAGGCGGACAGCCGGGGACCGGGGAGCTGTTTTTT. The V gene is TRBV6-1, the J gene TRBJ2-2; TRBD1 might be the D (6 bases). V lost 6 bases to trimming and J lost 5 bases, with 16 bases between them. Germline CDR1 reads MNHNS; CDR2 reads SASEGT. The CDR3 covers 15 residues.

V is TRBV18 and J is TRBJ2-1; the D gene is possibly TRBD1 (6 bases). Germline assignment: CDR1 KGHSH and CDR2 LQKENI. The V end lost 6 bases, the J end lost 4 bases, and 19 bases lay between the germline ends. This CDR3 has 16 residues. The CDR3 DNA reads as TGTGCCAGCTCGCCTCCCTCCTTAGGACAGTACAATGAGCAGTTCTTC. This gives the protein CASSPPSLGQYNEQFF.

CDR3 amino acids: CSVGTGGVGTEAFF. Written as DNA, the CDR3 is TGCAGCGTTGGAACAGGGGGCGTTGGGACTGAAGCTTTCTTT. The chain is built from TRBV29-1 and TRBJ1-1; 9 positions match TRBD1. This CDR3 contains 14 residues. Germline CDR1 is SQVTM and CDR2 is ANQGSEA. The trim removed 4 bases at V and 5 bases at J, leaving 8 bases unmatched.

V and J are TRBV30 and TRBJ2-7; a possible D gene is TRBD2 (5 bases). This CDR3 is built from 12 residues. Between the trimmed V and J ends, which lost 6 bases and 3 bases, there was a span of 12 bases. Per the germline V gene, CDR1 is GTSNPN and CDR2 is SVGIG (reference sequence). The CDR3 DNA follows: TGTGCCTGCACCGGGAAACGCTACGAGCAGTACTTC. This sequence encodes CACTGKRYEQYF.

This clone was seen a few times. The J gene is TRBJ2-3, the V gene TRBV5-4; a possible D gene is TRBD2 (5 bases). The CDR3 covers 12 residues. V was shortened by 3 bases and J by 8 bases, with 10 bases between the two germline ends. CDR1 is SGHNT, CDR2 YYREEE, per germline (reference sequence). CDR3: CASSSDYRTQYF. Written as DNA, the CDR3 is TGTGCCAGCAGCTCCGACTACCGTACGCAGTATTTT.

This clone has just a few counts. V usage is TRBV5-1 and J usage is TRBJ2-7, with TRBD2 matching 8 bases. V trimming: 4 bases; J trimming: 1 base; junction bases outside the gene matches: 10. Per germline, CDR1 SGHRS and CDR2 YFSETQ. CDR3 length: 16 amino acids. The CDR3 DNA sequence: TGCGCCAGCAGCCCGGGGGCGGCGGGAGGATCCTACGAGCAGTACTTC. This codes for CASSPGAAGGSYEQYF.

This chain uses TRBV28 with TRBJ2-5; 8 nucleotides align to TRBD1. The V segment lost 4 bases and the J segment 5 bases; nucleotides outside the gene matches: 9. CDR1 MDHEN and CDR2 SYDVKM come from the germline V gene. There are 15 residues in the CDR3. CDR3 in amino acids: CASSSPTGGIETQYF. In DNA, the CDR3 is TGTGCCAGCAGTTCCCCTACAGGGGGGATCGAGACCCAGTACTTC.

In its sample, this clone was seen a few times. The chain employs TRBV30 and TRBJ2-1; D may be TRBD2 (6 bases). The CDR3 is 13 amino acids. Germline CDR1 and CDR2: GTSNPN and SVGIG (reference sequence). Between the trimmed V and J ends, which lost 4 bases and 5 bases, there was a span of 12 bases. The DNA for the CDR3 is TGTGCCTGGACCACCCGCGGGGACAATGAGCAGTTCTTC. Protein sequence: CAWTTRGDNEQFF.

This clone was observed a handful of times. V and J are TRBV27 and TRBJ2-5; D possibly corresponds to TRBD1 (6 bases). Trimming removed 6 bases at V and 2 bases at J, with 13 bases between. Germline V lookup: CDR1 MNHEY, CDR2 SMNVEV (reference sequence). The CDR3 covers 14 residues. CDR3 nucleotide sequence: TGTGCCAGCAGCCTGGACAGTTTACAAGAGACCCAGTACTTC. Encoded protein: CASSLDSLQETQYF.

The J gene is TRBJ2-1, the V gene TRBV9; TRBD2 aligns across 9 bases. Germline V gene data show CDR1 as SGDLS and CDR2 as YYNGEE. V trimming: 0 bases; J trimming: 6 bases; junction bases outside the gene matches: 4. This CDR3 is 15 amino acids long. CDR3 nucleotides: TGTGCCAGCAGCGTAGAGATAGCGGGGGTCAATGAGCAGTTCTTC. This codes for CASSVEIAGVNEQFF.

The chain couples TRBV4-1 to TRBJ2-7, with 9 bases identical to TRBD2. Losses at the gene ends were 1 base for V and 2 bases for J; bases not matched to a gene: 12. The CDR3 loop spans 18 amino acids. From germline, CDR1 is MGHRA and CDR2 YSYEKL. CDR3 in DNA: TGCGCCAGCAGCCAAGTCCCCCTAGCGGGATTTTCTGCCTACGAGCAGTACTTC. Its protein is CASSQVPLAGFSAYEQYF.

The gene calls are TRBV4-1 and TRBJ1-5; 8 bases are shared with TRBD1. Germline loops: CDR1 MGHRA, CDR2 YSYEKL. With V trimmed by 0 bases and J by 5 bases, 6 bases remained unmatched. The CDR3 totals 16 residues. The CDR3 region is CASSQDSGGRYQPQHF. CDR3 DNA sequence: TGCGCCAGCAGCCAAGACTCAGGGGGCAGATATCAGCCCCAGCATTTT.

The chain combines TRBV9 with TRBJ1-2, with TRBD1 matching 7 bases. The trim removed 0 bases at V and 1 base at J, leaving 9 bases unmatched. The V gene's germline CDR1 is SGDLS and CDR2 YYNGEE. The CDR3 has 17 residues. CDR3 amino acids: CASSVAGGTVNNYGYTF. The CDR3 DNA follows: TGTGCCAGCAGCGTAGCGGGCGGGACAGTCAATAACTATGGCTACACCTTC.

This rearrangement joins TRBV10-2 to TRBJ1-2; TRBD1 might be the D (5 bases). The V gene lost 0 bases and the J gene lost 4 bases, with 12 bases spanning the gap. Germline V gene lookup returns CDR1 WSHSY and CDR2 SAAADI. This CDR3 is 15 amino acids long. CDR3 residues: CASSESGGVAYGYTF. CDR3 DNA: TGCGCCAGCAGTGAGTCGGGAGGGGTGGCCTATGGCTACACCTTC.

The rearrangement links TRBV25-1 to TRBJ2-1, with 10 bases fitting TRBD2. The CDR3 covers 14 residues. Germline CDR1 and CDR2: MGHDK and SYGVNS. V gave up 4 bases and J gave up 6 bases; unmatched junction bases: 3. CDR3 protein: CASSAAGGVNEQFF. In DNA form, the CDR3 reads TGTGCCAGCAGTGCAGCGGGAGGGGTCAATGAGCAGTTCTTC.

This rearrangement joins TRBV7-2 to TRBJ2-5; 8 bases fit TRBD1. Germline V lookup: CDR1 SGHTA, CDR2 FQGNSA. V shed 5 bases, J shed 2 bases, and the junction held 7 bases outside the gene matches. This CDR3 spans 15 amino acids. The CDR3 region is CASSLGTGRQETQYF. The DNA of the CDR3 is TGTGCCAGCAGCCTCGGGACAGGTCGGCAAGAGACCCAGTACTTC.

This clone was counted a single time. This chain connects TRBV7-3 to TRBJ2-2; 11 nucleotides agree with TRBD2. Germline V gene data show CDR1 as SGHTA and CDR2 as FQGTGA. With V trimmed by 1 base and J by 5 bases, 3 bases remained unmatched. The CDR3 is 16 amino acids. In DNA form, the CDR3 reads TGTGCCAGCAGCTTAAGCCGACTAGCGGGAACCGGGGAGCTGTTTTTT. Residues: CASSLSRLAGTGELFF.

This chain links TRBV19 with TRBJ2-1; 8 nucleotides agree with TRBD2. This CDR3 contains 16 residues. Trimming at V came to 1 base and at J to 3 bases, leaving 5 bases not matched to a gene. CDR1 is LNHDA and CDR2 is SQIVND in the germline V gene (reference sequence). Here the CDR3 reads CASSIVRLAHYNEQFF. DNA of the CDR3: TGTGCCAGTAGTATAGTTCGACTAGCGCACTACAATGAGCAGTTCTTC.

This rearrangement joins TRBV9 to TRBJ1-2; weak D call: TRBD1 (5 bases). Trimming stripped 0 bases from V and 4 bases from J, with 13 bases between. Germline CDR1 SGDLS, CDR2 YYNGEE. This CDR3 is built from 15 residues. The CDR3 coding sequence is TGTGCCAGCAGCGTAGCTACAGGCTCGAGCTATGGCTACACCTTC. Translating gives CASSVATGSSYGYTF. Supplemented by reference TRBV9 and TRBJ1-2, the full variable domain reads DSGVTQTPKHLITATGQRVTLRCSPRSGDLSVYWYQQSLDQGLQFLIQYYNGEERAKGNILERFSAQQFPDLHSELNLSSLELGDSALYFCASSVATGSSYGYTFGSGTRLTVV.

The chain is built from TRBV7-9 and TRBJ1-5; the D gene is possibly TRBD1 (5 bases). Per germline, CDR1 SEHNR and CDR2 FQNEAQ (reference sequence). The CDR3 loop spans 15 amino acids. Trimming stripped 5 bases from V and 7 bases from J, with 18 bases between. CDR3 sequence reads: CASSPDGWDWQPQHF. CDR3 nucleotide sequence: TGTGCCAGCAGCCCTGATGGTTGGGACTGGCAGCCCCAGCATTTT.

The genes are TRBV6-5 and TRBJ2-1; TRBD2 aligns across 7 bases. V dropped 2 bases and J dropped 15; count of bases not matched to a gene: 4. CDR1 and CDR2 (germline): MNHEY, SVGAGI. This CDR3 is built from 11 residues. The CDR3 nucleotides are TGTGCCAGCAGTTACGCGGGGGTTACGTTCTTC. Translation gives CASSYAGVTFF.

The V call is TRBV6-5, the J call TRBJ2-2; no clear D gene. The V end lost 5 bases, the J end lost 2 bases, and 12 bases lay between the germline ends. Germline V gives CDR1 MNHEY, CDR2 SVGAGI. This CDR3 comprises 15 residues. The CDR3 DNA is TGTGCCAGCAGTAGCCCTATTATAAACACCGGGGAGCTGTTTTTT. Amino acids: CASSSPIINTGELFF.

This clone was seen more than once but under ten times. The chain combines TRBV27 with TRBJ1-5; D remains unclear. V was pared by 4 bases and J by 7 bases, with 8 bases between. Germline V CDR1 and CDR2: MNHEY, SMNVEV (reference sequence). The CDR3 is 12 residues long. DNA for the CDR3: TGTGCCAGCAGTTATTACGGGCAGCCCCAGCATTTT. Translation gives CASSYYGQPQHF.

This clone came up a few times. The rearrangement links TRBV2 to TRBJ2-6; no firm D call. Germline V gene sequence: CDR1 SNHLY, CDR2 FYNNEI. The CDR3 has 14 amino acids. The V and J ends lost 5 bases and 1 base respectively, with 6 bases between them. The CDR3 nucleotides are TGTGCCAGCAGTACGGAGTCTGGGGCCAACGTCCTGACTTTC. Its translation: CASSTESGANVLTF.

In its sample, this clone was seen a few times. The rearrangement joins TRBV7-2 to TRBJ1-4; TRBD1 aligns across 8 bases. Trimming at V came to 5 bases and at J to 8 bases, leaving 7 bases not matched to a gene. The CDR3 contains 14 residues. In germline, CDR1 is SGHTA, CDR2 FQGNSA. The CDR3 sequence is CASSLGQAAEKLFF. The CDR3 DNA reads TGTGCCAGCAGCCTGGGACAGGCGGCGGAAAAACTGTTTTTT.

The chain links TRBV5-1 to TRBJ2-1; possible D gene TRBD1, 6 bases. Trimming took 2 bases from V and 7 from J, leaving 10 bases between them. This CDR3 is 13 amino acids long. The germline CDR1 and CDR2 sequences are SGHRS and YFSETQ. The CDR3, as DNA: TGCGCCAGCAGCTTCTCCACAGGGAATGAGCAGTTCTTC. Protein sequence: CASSFSTGNEQFF.

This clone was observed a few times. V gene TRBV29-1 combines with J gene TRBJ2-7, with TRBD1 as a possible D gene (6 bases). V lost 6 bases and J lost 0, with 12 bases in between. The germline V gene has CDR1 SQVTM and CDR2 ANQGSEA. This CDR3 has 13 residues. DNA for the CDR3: TGCAGCGTGGGTAAGGACAGCTCCTACGAGCAGTACTTC. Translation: CSVGKDSSYEQYF.

CDR3 in amino acids: CASSRRTSGRGEETQYF. The CDR3 bases are TGTGCCAGCTCACGAAGGACTAGCGGGAGAGGGGAAGAGACCCAGTACTTC. The chain employs TRBV18 and TRBJ2-5; 13 bases match TRBD2. CDR3 size: 17 residues. Trimming at V came to 4 bases and at J to 3 bases, leaving 8 bases not matched to a gene. Germline values: CDR1 KGHSH, CDR2 LQKENI. Together with reference TRBV18 and TRBJ2-5, the CDR3 gives the full variable domain: NAGVMQNPRHLVRRRGQEARLRCSPMKGHSHVYWYRQLPEEGLKFMVYLQKENIIDESGMPKERFSAEFPKEGPSILRIQQVVRGDSAAYFCASSRRTSGRGEETQYFGPGTRLLVL.